One and the same sample provided the 19 T cell receptor beta chains below, sequenced in a study of blood T cell repertoires in COVID-19. Produced via immunoSEQ multiplex PCR; TCRdb's table is partial and in-frame only. This sample has 200,000 to 300,000 clones, with less than 90% found just once. Sequencing was done on a sample of peripheral blood. The receptors were sampled from a middle-aged woman who had recovered from COVID-19.

The count of this clone is one. The chain employs TRBV27 and TRBJ1-2, with 10 bases fitting TRBD1. Germline V gene sequence: CDR1 MNHEY, CDR2 SMNVEV (reference sequence). This CDR3 has 14 amino acids. The junction had 3 bases not matched to a gene; V was cut back by 5 bases and J by 3 bases. The CDR3 sequence: CASSGGQGDYGYTF. DNA of the CDR3: TGTGCCAGCAGTGGCGGACAGGGGGACTATGGCTACACCTTC.

The V and J genes are TRBV10-3 and TRBJ2-7, with TRBD1 as a possible D gene (6 bases). CDR3 length: 12 amino acids. Per the germline V gene, CDR1 is ENHRY and CDR2 is SYGVKD. Between the trimmed V and J ends, which lost 6 bases and 6 bases, there was a span of 12 bases. CDR3 sequence reads: CAISVQGTEQYF. The CDR3 nucleotides are TGTGCCATCAGCGTACAGGGCACCGAGCAGTACTTC.

In regard to this clone: An end of the junction does not agree with germline; a read error may underlie this. The genes are TRBV28 and TRBJ2-7; 7 positions match TRBD1. There are 11 residues in the CDR3. Germline CDR1 is MDHEN and CDR2 is SYDVKM. The CDR3 DNA reads as TGTGCCAGCAGTCTGAGGGGGCGTCCCCGCTTC. It codes for CASSLRGRPRF.

This chain joins TRBV4-1 and TRBJ2-7; a weak D match, TRBD1 (5 bases). Germline CDR1 is MGHRA and CDR2 is YSYEKL. Trimming cost V 5 bases and J 5 bases, with 22 bases left between them. The CDR3 covers 16 residues. The CDR3 region is CASSVIFGQGSDEQYF. DNA for the CDR3: TGCGCCAGCAGCGTCATCTTTGGCCAGGGAAGCGACGAGCAGTACTTC.

CDR3 residues: CASSPIGLAGTGELFF. The CDR3 bases are TGCGCCAGCAGCCCAATCGGACTAGCGGGCACCGGGGAGCTGTTTTTT. This chain uses TRBV5-1 with TRBJ2-2, with 11 bases fitting TRBD2. This CDR3 comprises 16 residues. V shed 4 bases and J 4 bases; nucleotides not matched to a gene: 6. From germline, CDR1 is SGHRS and CDR2 YFSETQ.

The V and J genes are TRBV7-2 and TRBJ2-2, with D perhaps TRBD1 (5 bases). V lost 4 bases, J lost 6 bases, and 15 bases lay in between. Germline V gene data show CDR1 as SGHTA and CDR2 as FQGNSA. This CDR3 spans 15 amino acids. CDR3 region: CASSYYFAGSGELFF. The CDR3 DNA follows: TGTGCCAGCAGCTATTATTTCGCAGGGTCCGGGGAGCTGTTTTTT.

The rearrangement uses TRBV18 and TRBJ2-5; TRBD1 matches at 12 bases. Losses at the gene ends were 4 bases for V and 4 bases for J; bases not matched to a gene: 4. This CDR3 comprises 15 residues. Germline V gene lookup returns CDR1 KGHSH and CDR2 LQKENI. The CDR3 DNA sequence: TGTGCCAGCTCACAGGGACAGGGGGCTGGAGAGACCCAGTACTTC. This codes for CASSQGQGAGETQYF.

The chain carries TRBV5-1 and TRBJ1-5; TRBD1 is a possible D gene (5 bases). Germline V gene data show CDR1 as SGHRS and CDR2 as YFSETQ. CDR3 size: 13 residues. The germline V and J ends were trimmed by 1 base and 7 bases, with 9 bases remaining between them. As DNA, the CDR3 is TGCGCCAGCAGCTTGTTTTCAGGGCAGCCCCAGCATTTT. It yields the protein CASSLFSGQPQHF.

The chain recombines TRBV10-2 with TRBJ1-6; D is unclear. This CDR3 is built from 14 residues. V was pared by 7 bases and J by 6 bases, with 13 bases between. The V gene's germline CDR1 is WSHSY and CDR2 SAAADI. The CDR3 nucleotides are TGCGCCAGCACCGACCCGGCGGGTAATTCACCCCTCCACTTT. Encoded protein: CASTDPAGNSPLHF.

The V call is TRBV28, the J call TRBJ2-7; D unclear. CDR1 MDHEN and CDR2 SYDVKM come from the germline V gene. Between the trimmed V and J ends, which lost 3 bases and 9 bases, there was a span of 12 bases. The CDR3 consists of 12 residues. The CDR3 loop reads CASSLGRALQYF. Written as DNA, the CDR3 is TGTGCCAGCAGTTTGGGCAGAGCATTGCAGTACTTC.

This chain connects TRBV15 to TRBJ2-5, with TRBD1 identical over 7 bases. The V segment lost 2 bases and the J segment 1 base; nucleotides outside the gene matches: 4. This CDR3 is 15 amino acids long. In germline, CDR1 is LNHNV, CDR2 YYDKDF (reference sequence). The CDR3 region has the DNA TGTGCCACCAGCAGACAGGGACAGATCCAAGAGACCCAGTACTTC. Its protein is CATSRQGQIQETQYF.

The J gene is TRBJ1-5, the V gene TRBV3-1 (or the pseudogene TRBV3-2); D is perhaps TRBD1 (5 bases). V was cut by 0 bases and J by 7 bases, with 13 bases left in between. CDR1 is LGHDT and CDR2 is YNNKEL in the germline V gene (reference sequence). The CDR3 length is 15 residues. This CDR3 reads CASSQDFREGQPQHF. Here the CDR3 DNA reads TGTGCCAGCAGCCAAGATTTCAGGGAAGGGCAGCCCCAGCATTTT.

V gene TRBV4-1 combines with J gene TRBJ2-7, with TRBD2 as a possible D gene (6 bases). The V and J ends lost 0 bases and 3 bases respectively, with 18 bases between them. Germline V CDR1 and CDR2: MGHRA, YSYEKL. CDR3 size: 17 residues. The CDR3 sequence: CASSQDLGGLRDYEQYF. As DNA, the CDR3 is TGCGCCAGCAGCCAAGATCTTGGGGGACTGAGGGACTACGAGCAGTACTTC.

The chain has TRBV19 and TRBJ2-6; no firm D call. Germline V gives CDR1 LNHDA, CDR2 SQIVND (reference sequence). V lost 8 bases and J lost 0, with 8 bases in between. CDR3 length: 14 residues. The DNA for the CDR3 is TGTGCCAGTTCGCCTAACTCTGGGGCCAACGTCCTGACTTTC. Its protein is CASSPNSGANVLTF.

The chain combines TRBV9 with TRBJ1-2, with 9 bases identical to TRBD1. Looked up from germline, CDR1 is SGDLS and CDR2 is YYNGEE. The CDR3 has 15 residues. V lost 5 bases, J lost 8 bases, and 13 bases stayed unmatched. The CDR3 region has the DNA TGTGCCAGCAGAGGAGACGGACAGGGGACTGGAGGCTACACCTTC. It codes for CASRGDGQGTGGYTF.

This chain connects TRBV27 to TRBJ2-2; unclear D gene. The CDR3 has 14 amino acids. V lost 2 bases and J lost 7, with 11 bases in between. Germline V gene lookup returns CDR1 MNHEY and CDR2 SMNVEV (reference sequence). The CDR3 DNA follows: TGTGCCAGCAGTTTACCGCTCGGTCGCGGGGAGCTGTTTTTT. This sequence encodes CASSLPLGRGELFF.

The CDR3 is CASSLFGRGRADTQYF. The CDR3 DNA is TGTGCCAGCAGCTTATTTGGCAGGGGGCGGGCAGATACGCAGTATTTT. V and J are TRBV7-6 and TRBJ2-3, with 8 positions matching TRBD1. This CDR3 contains 16 residues. Germline V gene sequence: CDR1 SGHVS, CDR2 FNYEAQ. V dropped 2 bases and J dropped 4; count of bases not matched to a gene: 8.

The chain couples TRBV14 to TRBJ1-1, with D tentatively TRBD1 (5 bases). V was clipped by 5 bases and J by 1 base, with 8 bases between them. CDR3 size: 13 residues. In germline, CDR1 is SGHDN, CDR2 FVKESK. CDR3 DNA: TGTGCCAGCAGCGCCGACAGGAACACTGAAGCTTTCTTT. This translates into CASSADRNTEAFF.

This clone was seen a few times. The genes are TRBV5-8 and TRBJ1-4; D ambiguous. The CDR3 is 14 amino acids. The germline gives CDR1 SGHTS, CDR2 YDEGEE. The V and J ends lost 1 base and 7 bases respectively, with 11 bases between them. CDR3 DNA: TGTGCCAGCAGCTTGCCGGGGTACGGTGAAAAACTGTTTTTT. Translated, it gives CASSLPGYGEKLFF.